One sample yielded the 5 T cell receptor beta chains listed below, sequenced in a study of T-cell reconstitution after alpha-beta-depleted transplantation in children (dated by TCRdb to the mid-2010s). This specimen's treatment or condition label, interpreted: allogeneic hematopoietic cell transplantation with graft depleted of TCRalphabeta T cells and CD19 B cells. Libraries were constructed by PCR. The instrument was an Illumina HiSeq 2500. Molecular barcoding was employed in the preparation of TCR libraries, with unique molecular identifiers being used to normalize TCRbeta repertoire quantification. The public sequencing data were trimmed at Q25 with fastp and processed into clonotypes with MiXCR by TCRdb, which kept only in-frame beta chains. Under each unique CDR3 protein, matching rows form one entry showing the most common genes and DNA. For this sample there are 330,000 or so distinct CDR3 sequences; around 10% appear just once. Roughly 7.1% of the sample lies in the top ten.

Sample: PBMCs, taken before TCRalphabeta/CD19-depleted stem cell transplant. These receptors were taken from a boy younger than two with acute myeloid leukemia, due to receive a stem cell transplant.

This clonotype was observed many times. The chain recombines TRBV7-3 with TRBJ2-1, with 8 nucleotides matching TRBD1. The V segment lost 1 base and the J segment 5 bases; nucleotides outside the gene matches: 10. The CDR3 runs to 17 residues. The germline V gene has CDR1 SGHTA and CDR2 FQGTGA. The CDR3 DNA is TGTGCCAGCAGCTTAAGGGCTCCGGGACAGGTACACAATGAGCAGTTCTTC. Its translation is CASSLRAPGQVHNEQFF.

This clonotype was seen repeatedly, ten times or more. This chain uses TRBV24-1 with TRBJ2-3, with D uncertain. Germline lookup yields CDR1 KGHDR and CDR2 SFDVKD. The CDR3 runs 14 residues. The V end lost 0 bases, the J end lost 3 bases, and 6 bases lay between the germline ends. CDR3 DNA sequence: TGTGCCACCAGTGATTTGCTAGGGACAGATACGCAGTATTTT. Amino acids: CATSDLLGTDTQYF.

This clonotype came up many times. V and J are TRBV29-1 and TRBJ1-2; no clear D. Germline-derived CDR1 and CDR2 are SQVTM and ANQGSEA. This CDR3 comprises 14 residues. V shed 2 bases and J shed 3 bases, with 13 bases lying between them. The CDR3 DNA sequence: TGCAGCGTTGAAAATCCGTGGGAGGACTATGGCTACACCTTC. This gives the protein CSVENPWEDYGYTF.

This clonotype was recorded a few times. A much larger clone lies a single base off, so this may be a read error. This chain links TRBV12-3 or TRBV12-4 with TRBJ2-5, with TRBD2 matching over 12 bases. V dropped 5 bases and J dropped 2; count of bases not matched to a gene: 3. The CDR3 spans 15 residues. The CDR3: CASSQLAGGQETQYF. The CDR3 DNA is TGTGCCAGCAGTCAACTAGCGGGGGGACAAGAGACCCAGTACTTC.

This clonotype is a singleton in its sample. A single base separates this from a much larger clone, so it may be a read error. The genes are TRBV28 and TRBJ1-1; D possibly corresponds to TRBD1 (6 bases). This CDR3 is built from 15 residues. Germline CDR1 is MDHEN and CDR2 is SYDVKM. In DNA form, the CDR3 reads TGTGCCAGCGGTTTATTTTTAGGGGGGGGGACTGAAGCTTTCTTT. Protein sequence: CASGLFLGGGTEAFF.